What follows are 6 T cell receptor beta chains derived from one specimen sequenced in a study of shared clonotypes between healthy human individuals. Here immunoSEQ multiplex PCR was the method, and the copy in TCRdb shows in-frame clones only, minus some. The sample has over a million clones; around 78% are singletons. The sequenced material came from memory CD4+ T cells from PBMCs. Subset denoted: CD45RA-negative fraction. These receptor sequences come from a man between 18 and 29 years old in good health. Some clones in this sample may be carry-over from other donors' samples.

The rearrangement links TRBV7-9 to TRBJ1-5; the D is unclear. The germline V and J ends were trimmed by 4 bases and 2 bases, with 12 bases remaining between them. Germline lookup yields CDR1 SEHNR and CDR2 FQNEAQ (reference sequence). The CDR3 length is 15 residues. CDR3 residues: CASSSGPNGNQPQHF. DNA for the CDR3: TGTGCCAGCAGCTCCGGACCTAACGGCAATCAGCCCCAGCATTTT. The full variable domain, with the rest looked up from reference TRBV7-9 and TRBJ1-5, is DTGVSQNPRHKITKRGQNVTFRCDPISEHNRLYWYRQTLGQGPEFLTYFQNEAQLEKSRLLSDRFSAERPKGSFSTLEIQRTEQGDSAMYLCASSSGPNGNQPQHFGDGTRLSIL.

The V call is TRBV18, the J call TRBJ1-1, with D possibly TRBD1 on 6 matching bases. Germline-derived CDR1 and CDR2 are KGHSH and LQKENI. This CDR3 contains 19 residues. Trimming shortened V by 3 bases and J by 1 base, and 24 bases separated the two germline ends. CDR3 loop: CASSPRRDRPREGNTEAFF. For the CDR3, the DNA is TGTGCCAGCTCACCGAGGCGAGACAGGCCCCGGGAAGGGAACACTGAAGCTTTCTTT.

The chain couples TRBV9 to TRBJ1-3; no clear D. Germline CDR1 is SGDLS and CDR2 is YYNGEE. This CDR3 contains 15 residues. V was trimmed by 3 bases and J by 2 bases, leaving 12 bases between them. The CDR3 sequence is CASSARSSAGNTIYF. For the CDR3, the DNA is TGTGCCAGCAGCGCCCGTTCGTCAGCTGGAAACACCATATATTTT.

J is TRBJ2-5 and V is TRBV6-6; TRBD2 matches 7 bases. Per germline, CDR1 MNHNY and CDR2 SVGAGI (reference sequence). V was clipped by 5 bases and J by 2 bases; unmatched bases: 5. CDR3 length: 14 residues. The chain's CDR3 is CASSRGLLQETQYF. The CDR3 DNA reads TGTGCCAGCAGTCGGGGACTACTACAAGAGACCCAGTACTTC.

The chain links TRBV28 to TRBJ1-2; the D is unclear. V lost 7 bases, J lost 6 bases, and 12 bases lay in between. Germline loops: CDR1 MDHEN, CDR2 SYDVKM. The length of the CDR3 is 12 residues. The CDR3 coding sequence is TGTGCCAGCAACACCCGGAAGGATGGCTACACCTTC. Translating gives CASNTRKDGYTF.

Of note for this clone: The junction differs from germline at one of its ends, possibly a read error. Here the CDR3 DNA reads TGCGCCAGCAGCGAAGAAAAACAGGGGGTGATCGCAATGTATGGCTACACCTTC. Its translation is CASSEEKQGVIAMYGYTF. V gene TRBV4-1 combines with J gene TRBJ1-2, with 8 bases lining up with TRBD1. Germline CDR1 is MGHRA and CDR2 is YSYEKL. This CDR3 has 18 amino acids.